The text below deals with one TCR beta chain. Its specificity is not known. These data come from a study of cytomegalovirus exposure and HLA in healthy donors. Overall study context: An early data release held approximately 85 million unique TCRs from HLA-typed donors.

The CDR3 consists of 16 residues. At sampling all donors were nominally healthy, likely with unrecorded immune exposures. Study-wide findings and caveats: Analysis was performed later, and it showed HLA-associated TCR beta chains to be more clonally expanded than equally common others. Cytomegalovirus association was assigned to about 150 TCR beta chains.

The PCR made use of 60 Vbeta and 13 Jbeta primers. Here immunoSEQ multiplex PCR was the method, and the copy in TCRdb shows in-frame clones only, minus some. The sample includes 200,000 to 250,000 clones, roughly 80% of them seen just once. The TCR originated in a man between 40 and 49 years old in good health and CMV-seronegative. The chain links TRBV21-1 to TRBJ2-6; TRBD2 was called by the table and not checked on the DNA. TRBV21-1 is classified as a pseudogene. Sequencing was performed on PBMCs. The CDR3 protein is CASSKRRSYGANVLTF. In DNA, the CDR3 is TGTGCCAGCAGCAAAAGGAGGAGCTACGGGGCCAACGTCCTGACTTTC.